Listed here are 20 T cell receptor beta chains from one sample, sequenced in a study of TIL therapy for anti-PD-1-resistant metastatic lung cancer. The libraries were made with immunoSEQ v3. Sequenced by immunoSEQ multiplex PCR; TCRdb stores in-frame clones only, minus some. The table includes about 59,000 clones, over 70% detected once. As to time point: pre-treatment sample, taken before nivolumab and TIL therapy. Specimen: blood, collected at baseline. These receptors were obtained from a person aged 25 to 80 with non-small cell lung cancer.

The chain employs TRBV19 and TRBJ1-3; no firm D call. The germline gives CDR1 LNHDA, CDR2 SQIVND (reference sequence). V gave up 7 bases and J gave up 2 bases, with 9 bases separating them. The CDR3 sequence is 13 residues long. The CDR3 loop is CASNDPPGNTIYF. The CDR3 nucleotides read TGTGCCAGTAATGATCCCCCTGGAAACACCATATATTTT.

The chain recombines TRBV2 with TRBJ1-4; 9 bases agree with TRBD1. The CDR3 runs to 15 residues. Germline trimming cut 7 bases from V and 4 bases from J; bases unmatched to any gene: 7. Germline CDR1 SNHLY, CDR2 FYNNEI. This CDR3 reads CASMMGQGGNEKLFF. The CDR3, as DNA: TGTGCCAGCATGATGGGACAGGGTGGTAATGAAAAACTGTTTTTT. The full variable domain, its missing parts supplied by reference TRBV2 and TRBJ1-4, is EPEVTQTPSHQVTQMGQEVILRCVPISNHLYFYWYRQILGQKVEFLVSFYNNEISEKSEIFDDQFSVERPDGSNFTLKIRSTKLEDSAMYFCASMMGQGGNEKLFFGSGTQLSVL.

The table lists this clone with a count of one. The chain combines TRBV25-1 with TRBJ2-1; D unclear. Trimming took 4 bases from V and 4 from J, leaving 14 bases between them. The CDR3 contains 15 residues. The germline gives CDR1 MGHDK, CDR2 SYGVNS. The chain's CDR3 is CASSVTSSLYNEQFF. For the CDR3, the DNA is TGTGCCAGCAGTGTCACATCCTCCCTTTACAATGAGCAGTTCTTC.

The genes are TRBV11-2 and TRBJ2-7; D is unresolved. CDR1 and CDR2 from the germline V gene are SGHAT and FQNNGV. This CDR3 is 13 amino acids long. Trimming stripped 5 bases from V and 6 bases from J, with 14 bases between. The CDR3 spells CASSPAGPGEQYF. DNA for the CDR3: TGTGCCAGCAGCCCTGCCGGACCGGGCGAGCAGTACTTC.

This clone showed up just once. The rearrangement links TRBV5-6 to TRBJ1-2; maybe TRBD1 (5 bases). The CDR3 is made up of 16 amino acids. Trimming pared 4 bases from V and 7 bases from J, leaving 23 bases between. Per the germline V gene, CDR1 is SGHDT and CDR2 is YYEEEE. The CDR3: CASSLDRGPGGTGYTF. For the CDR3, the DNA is TGTGCCAGCAGCCTCGACCGGGGCCCGGGGGGAACTGGCTACACCTTC. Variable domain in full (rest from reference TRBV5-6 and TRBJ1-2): DAGVTQSPTHLIKTRGQQVTLRCSPKSGHDTVSWYQQALGQGPQFIFQYYEEEERQRGNFPDRFSGHQFPNYSSELNVNALLLGDSALYLCASSLDRGPGGTGYTFGSGTRLTVV.

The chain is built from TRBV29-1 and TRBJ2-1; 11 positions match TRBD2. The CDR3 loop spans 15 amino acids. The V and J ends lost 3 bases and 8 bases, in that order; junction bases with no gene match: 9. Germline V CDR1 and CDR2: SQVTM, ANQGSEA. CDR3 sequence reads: CSVDPIAGGRDEQFF. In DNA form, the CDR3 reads TGCAGCGTTGACCCCATAGCGGGAGGGCGTGATGAGCAGTTCTTC.

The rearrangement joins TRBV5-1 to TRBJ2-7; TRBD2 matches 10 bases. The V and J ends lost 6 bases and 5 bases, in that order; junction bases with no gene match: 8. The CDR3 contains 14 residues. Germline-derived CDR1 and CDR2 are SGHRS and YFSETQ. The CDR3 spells CASTALAGGNEQYF. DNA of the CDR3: TGCGCCAGCACCGCGTTAGCGGGGGGTAACGAGCAGTACTTC.

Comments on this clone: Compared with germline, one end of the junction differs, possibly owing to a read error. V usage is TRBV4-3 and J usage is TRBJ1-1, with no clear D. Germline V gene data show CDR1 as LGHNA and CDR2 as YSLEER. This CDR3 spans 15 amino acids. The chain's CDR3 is CASSQDYSGNAEAFF. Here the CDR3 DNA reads TGCGCCAGCAGCCAAGACTATTCCGGGAACGCTGAAGCTTTCTTT.

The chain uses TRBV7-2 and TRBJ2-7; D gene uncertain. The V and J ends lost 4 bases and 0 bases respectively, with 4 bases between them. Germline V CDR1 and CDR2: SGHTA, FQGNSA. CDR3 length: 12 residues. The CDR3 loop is CASSSSSYEQYF. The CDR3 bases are TGTGCCAGCAGCTCCAGCTCCTACGAGCAGTACTTC.

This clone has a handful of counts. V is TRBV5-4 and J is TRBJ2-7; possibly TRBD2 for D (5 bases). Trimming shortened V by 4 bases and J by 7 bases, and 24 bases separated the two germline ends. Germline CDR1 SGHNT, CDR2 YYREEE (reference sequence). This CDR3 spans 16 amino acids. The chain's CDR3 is CASSAGRVTSLEEQYF. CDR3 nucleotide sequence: TGTGCCAGCAGCGCCGGGCGGGTCACCAGCTTAGAAGAGCAGTACTTC.

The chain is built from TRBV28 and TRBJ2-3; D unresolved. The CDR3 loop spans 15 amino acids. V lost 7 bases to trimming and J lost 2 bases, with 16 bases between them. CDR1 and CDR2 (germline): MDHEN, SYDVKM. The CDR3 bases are TGTGCCAGCATGTCCCCACCGGCGGTCACAGATACGCAGTATTTT. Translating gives CASMSPPAVTDTQYF.

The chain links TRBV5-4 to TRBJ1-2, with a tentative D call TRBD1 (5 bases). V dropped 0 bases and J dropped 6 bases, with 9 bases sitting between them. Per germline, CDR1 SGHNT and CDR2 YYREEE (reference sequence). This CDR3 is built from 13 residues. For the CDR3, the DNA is TGTGCCAGCAGCTTGGCCGGGGGAGATGGCTACACCTTC. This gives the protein CASSLAGGDGYTF.

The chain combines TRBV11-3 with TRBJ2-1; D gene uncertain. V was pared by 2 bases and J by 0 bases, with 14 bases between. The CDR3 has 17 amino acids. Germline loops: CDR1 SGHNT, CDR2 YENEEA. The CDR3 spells CASSLSLAWSSYNEQFF. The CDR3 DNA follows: TGTGCCAGCAGCTTATCGTTAGCCTGGAGCTCCTACAATGAGCAGTTCTTC. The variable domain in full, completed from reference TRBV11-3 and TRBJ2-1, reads EAGVVQSPRYKIIEKKQPVAFWCNPISGHNTLYWYLQNLGQGPELLIRYENEEAVDDSQLPKDRFSAERLKGVDSTLKIQPAELGDSAVYLCASSLSLAWSSYNEQFFGPGTRLTVL.

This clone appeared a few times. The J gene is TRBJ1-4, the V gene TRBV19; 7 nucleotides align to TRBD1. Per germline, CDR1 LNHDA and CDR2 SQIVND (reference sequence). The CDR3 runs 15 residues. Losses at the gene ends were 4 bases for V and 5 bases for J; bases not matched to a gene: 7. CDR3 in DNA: TGTGCCAGTAGTACGTCAGGGGGTACAAATGAAAAACTGTTTTTT. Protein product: CASSTSGGTNEKLFF. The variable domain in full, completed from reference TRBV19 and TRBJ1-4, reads DGGITQSPKYLFRKEGQNVTLSCEQNLNHDAMYWYRQDPGQGLRLIYYSQIVNDFQKGDIAEGYSVSREKKESFPLTVTSAQKNPTAFYLCASSTSGGTNEKLFFGSGTQLSVL.

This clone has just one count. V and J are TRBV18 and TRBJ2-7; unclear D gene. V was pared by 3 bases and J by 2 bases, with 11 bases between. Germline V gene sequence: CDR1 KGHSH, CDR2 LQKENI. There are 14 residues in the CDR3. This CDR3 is CASSPRTDAYEQYF. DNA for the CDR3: TGTGCCAGCTCACCGAGGACCGACGCCTACGAGCAGTACTTC.

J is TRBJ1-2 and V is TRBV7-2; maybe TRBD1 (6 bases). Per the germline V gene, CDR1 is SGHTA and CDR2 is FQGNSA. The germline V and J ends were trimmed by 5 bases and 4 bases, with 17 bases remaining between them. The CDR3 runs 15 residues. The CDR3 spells CASSTPAGVAYGYTF. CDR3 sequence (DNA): TGTGCCAGCAGCACCCCGGCAGGGGTGGCCTATGGCTACACCTTC. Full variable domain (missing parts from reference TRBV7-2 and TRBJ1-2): GAGVSQSPSNKVTEKGKDVELRCDPISGHTALYWYRQSLGQGLEFLIYFQGNSAPDKSGLPSDRFSAERTGGSVSTLTIQRTQQEDSAVYLCASSTPAGVAYGYTFGSGTRLTVV.

The CDR3 here is CASSQSNSVKSGNTIYF. The CDR3 DNA reads as TGCGCCAGCAGCCAAAGCAACTCGGTTAAGTCTGGAAACACCATATATTTT. V usage is TRBV4-3 and J usage is TRBJ1-3; D is uncertain. The CDR3 covers 17 residues. Trimming cost V 2 bases and J 1 base, with 15 bases left between them. The germline CDR1 and CDR2 sequences are LGHNA and YSLEER.

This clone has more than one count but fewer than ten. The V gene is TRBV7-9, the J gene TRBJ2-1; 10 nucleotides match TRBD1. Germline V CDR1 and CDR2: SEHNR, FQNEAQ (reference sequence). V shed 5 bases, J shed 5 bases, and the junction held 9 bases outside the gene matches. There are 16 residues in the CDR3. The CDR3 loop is CASSIRTGGRDNEQFF. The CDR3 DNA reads TGTGCCAGCAGCATCCGGACAGGGGGGAGAGACAATGAGCAGTTCTTC.

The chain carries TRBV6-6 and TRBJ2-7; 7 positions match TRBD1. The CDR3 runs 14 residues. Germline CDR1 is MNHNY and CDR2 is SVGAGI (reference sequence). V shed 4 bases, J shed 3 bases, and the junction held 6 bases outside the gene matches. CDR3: CASSFDGTVYEQYF. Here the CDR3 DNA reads TGTGCCAGCAGTTTTGACGGGACAGTCTACGAGCAGTACTTC.

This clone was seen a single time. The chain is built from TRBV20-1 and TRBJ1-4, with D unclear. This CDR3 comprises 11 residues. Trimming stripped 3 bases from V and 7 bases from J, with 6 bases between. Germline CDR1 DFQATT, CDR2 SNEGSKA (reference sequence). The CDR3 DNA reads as TGCAGTGCTAGCTTGGGTGAAAAACTGTTTTTT. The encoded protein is CSASLGEKLFF.